Sequencing of this T cell receptor (beta chain) was carried out in a study of T cell changes during pregnancy in multiple sclerosis. TCRdb keeps only in-frame clones here, not all; method: immunoSEQ multiplex PCR. The sample carries about 80,000 clones, 85% to 95% recorded once. The CDR3 sequence is 13 residues long. Germline V CDR1 and CDR2: SGHDN, FVKESK. The junction had 4 bases not matched to a gene; V was cut back by 5 bases and J by 4 bases. The material was peripheral blood, obtained in the third trimester of pregnancy. J is TRBJ1-2 and V is TRBV14, with 7 bases fitting TRBD1. This receptor was taken from a female donor with multiple sclerosis, enrolled in a pregnancy study. The CDR3 nucleotides are TGTGCCAGCAGCTCAGGGGGAGGCTATGGCTACACCTTC. Protein product: CASSSGGGYGYTF. Filled out from reference TRBV14 and TRBJ1-2, the complete variable domain reads EAGVTQFPSHSVIEKGQTVTLRCDPISGHDNLYWYRRVMGKEIKFLLHFVKESKQDESGMPNNRFLAERTGGTYSTLKVQPAELEDSGVYFCASSSGGGYGYTFGSGTRLTVV.